This T cell receptor beta chain was sequenced in a study of cytomegalovirus exposure and HLA in healthy donors (dated by TCRdb to 2015 to 2018). With regard to the full study: An earlier analysis of 550 to 700 of the donors reported approximately 270 Gb of sequence data and some 100 million unique TCR beta sequences from roughly 180 million T cells. Roughly 300 gigabases of sequencing data and 78 million or so unique TCR sequences were included in an early release covering about 600 HLA-typed donors. Of the roughly 400 genotyped donors, about 80% fell in the genetic ancestry cluster associated with self-reported Caucasian donors. The study was designed to test whether signatures of past pathogen exposure could be identified by cataloging public T cell receptors. Using immunosequencing, the study profiled T cell repertoires from some 670 subjects and related those repertoires to cytomegalovirus serostatus. A separate validation cohort of over a hundred different subjects was used in addition to the roughly 670-subject first cohort. To predict cytomegalovirus infection status, the study brought together high-throughput TCR immunosequencing, statistical association of individual TCRs with disease status, and machine learning. A later analysis re-analyzed previously published TCR beta repertoires from 650 to 800 donors and added high-resolution HLA genotyping to study TCR occurrence patterns. Rather than drawing on any new phenotypic data, the later analysis identified candidate immune exposures from TCR beta sequences and the way those sequences occurred across donors. To decide whether each TCR beta V gene segment behaved as functional or pseudogenic, an earlier analysis of over 500 of the donors relied on high-throughput TCR beta sequencing. Alongside the repertoire data, information on donor age, sex, ethnicity and CMV serostatus was compiled. A later genetic analysis took genome-wide SNP genotypes for about 55% of the 666 donors and used that subset as a discovery cohort. Every discovery cohort repertoire had been produced on one sequencing platform. Both class I and class II loci were covered by HLA typing, at four-digit resolution. Typing coverage varied by locus: 629-630 donors for A, B, C, DRB1 and DQB1; 522 for DQA1; approximately 570 for DPA1; 450 to 480 for DPB1. Several DR-DQ haplotypes were treated as single units for association and clustering because of strong linkage in the cohort. Across around 400 genotyped donors of the cohort, an average of about 240,000 unique TCR beta nucleotide sequences per donor were sequenced, and 15% to 20% of those sequences were non-productive. Study-wide conclusions, independent of this receptor: Across donors, most TCR sequences were observed very rarely, whereas some public TCRs were present in many individuals. According to a later genetic analysis, donors in an Asian-associated ancestry cluster had fewer N-insertions in productive TCRs than the approximately 650-donor mean. A later analysis found that TCR association rates varied across HLA loci, with DRB1 alleles showing the most associated TCRs and HLA-C alleles the fewest. The cohort was sequenced for TCR beta chains only, and without alpha or paired-chain data the features that could be detected were limited. The classifier was reported to diagnose cytomegalovirus status with high specificity and sensitivity in both the original cohort and the validation cohort. Sequencing depth was assumed to be roughly uniform across donors in the presence/absence analyses, though that assumption may not hold. A total of fewer than 200 TCR beta chains were listed by the study as associated with cytomegalovirus. It was suggested by the authors that the approach could potentially be generalized to other disease states and immunological phenotypes. A later analysis found that most CMV-associated TCR beta chains appeared HLA-restricted, with HLA associations seemingly driven largely by CMV exposure. A further reported finding was that TCR beta sequences accurately predicted the HLA-A and HLA-B alleles for most subjects in the first cohort. CMV serostatus was the only immune exposure information available for the cohort. Because counts were too low, seventeen rarely observed V segments, including chromosome 9 orphons, were left out of the earlier analysis of 587 of the donors. Linkage disequilibrium might explain the correlated functional status among segregating V segments, but an unknown experimental factor could not be ruled out. A few of the identified cytomegalovirus-associated TCR beta chains were confirmed in vitro to be specific for cytomegalovirus antigens. In an earlier analysis of under 600 of the donors, most TCR beta V segments were observed in productive rearrangements about 87% or about 30% of the time, broadly matching IMGT annotations. Specific HLA alleles were associated with over 15,000 TCR beta sequences at a false discovery rate of 0.05 in a later analysis. When HLA alleles, especially DR and DQ, strongly co-occurred, TCR associations were difficult to assign to individual alleles. A later analysis reported that several top co-occurrence clusters appeared linked to parvovirus B19, influenza, CMV and Epstein-Barr virus. A cluster of highly shared sequence variants was judged likely to represent a technical artifact of the sequencing pipeline. V-gene and J-gene trimming of TCR beta chains was associated with a missense DCLRE1C variant in a later genetic analysis, and the association was replicated in an independent cohort. In a later analysis, HLA-associated TCR beta chains showed more clonal expansion and lower generation probabilities than non-associated chains that were equally common. Because HLA typing was missing for some donors at each locus, association tests included only the typed subset. Some IMGT-functional V segments, including TRBV6-2 and TRBV6-3, could not be told apart with the 87-base-pair reads, so those segments were excluded.

In the case of this clone: The clone's antigen remains unknown. No base qualities exist here, and no much larger clone lies one base off it.

From cysteine to phenylalanine, the CDR3 is 16 amino acids long. The retained sequence is limited to the CDR3, 48 bases, with the frame set at the first base. The library was prepared using the immunoSEQ multiplex PCR assay. For the multiplex PCR, a mixture combining 60 forward primers for TCR Vbeta segments and 13 reverse primers for TCR Jbeta segments was used. Amplification of the CDR3 region of rearranged TCR beta genes was performed with a multiplex PCR assay on genomic DNA. Amplified TCR beta libraries were sequenced as 87-base-pair reads on the Illumina HiSeq System. In the original analysis: In a later analysis, tens of millions of unique TCR beta chains were counted across the 500 to 850 repertoires, and around 10 million of these chains were shared by at least two donors. Raw reads were error-corrected and collapsed into unique sequences with a nearest-neighbor algorithm that merged closely related sequences to remove PCR and sequencing errors. CDR3 sequences were aligned to IMGT reference sequences to assign V, D and J gene segments. For a sequence to be retained, a match of at least six nucleotides to both a V gene segment and a J gene segment was required. A rearrangement was called productive if the CDR3 had no stop codons and remained in frame with V and J, and every other rearrangement was called non-productive. Following IMGT convention, CDR3 was defined as the stretch from the second conserved V-encoded cysteine up to the conserved J-encoded phenylalanine. The earlier analysis of about 530 of the donors excluded any sequence lacking an unambiguous match to a single V gene segment. In an earlier analysis of approximately 610 of the donors, V segments were called functional above 56.7% productive rearrangements and were called segregating when the between-donor standard deviation exceeded 5%. A statistical classification framework was built to diagnose cytomegalovirus status from the catalog of TCR beta chain sequences. In a later analysis, TCR nucleotide sequences were compared against IMGT/GENE-DB human TR gene sequences so that V and J genes could be assigned. The TCRdist pipeline was used in a later analysis to assign CDR3 sequences and most-parsimonious VDJ recombination scenarios. In a later analysis, each TCR beta chain was defined by its CDR3 amino acid sequence together with its V-gene family, and reads lacking a unique V-gene family were excluded. To address suspected cross-contamination and a sequencing artifact, a later analysis removed under 600 highly shared, low-generation-probability nucleotide sequences. In a later analysis, a clonal expansion index was calculated for each public chain from normalized within-repertoire ranks of inferred template counts. A later analysis computed generation probabilities with a VDJ recombination model fitted to out-of-frame rearrangements, and checked the results against IGoR. Hypergeometric tests were used in a later analysis to score TCR-TCR, TCR-HLA and TCR-CMV co-occurrence, with a repertoire-size bias correction applied to the TCR pairs. To estimate false discovery rates, a later analysis permuted the HLA or CMV assignments 20 times. In a later analysis, co-occurring TCRs were grouped using DBSCAN, and TCRdist sequence similarity was added for clustering within HLA-allele-positive subsets. Repertoires with fewer than 30,000 or more than 120,000 public chains were left out of co-occurrence clustering, as were a handful of repertoires with anomalous nucleotide sharing. Entries here come from immuneACCESS through TCRdb and include only in-frame sequences with V and J called. Some clones fail to appear in such tables; in the studies checked, an unresolved V gene covers under half of the shortfall, and the cause of the remainder is unknown. Clonal size and the V and J genes are those of that table, whereas D and trimming came from the DNA. Present in this sample are around 150,000 clones, approximately 79% of which were seen just once. The top ten hold about 6.8% of the sample.

The cohort consisted of 600 or so healthy bone marrow donors. All cohort members were sampled while nominally healthy, although unrecorded immune exposures were likely present. The donor was CMV seropositive and was included in the group of almost 300 seropositive cohort members. A peripheral blood sample was collected from each donor, and TCR beta sequencing was performed on peripheral blood mononuclear cells. The Qiagen DNeasy Blood Extraction Kit was used to extract genomic DNA from the blood cell samples. The rearrangement combines TRBV21-1 with TRBJ1-1. TRBV21-1 is tagged as a pseudogene. Sequenced sample: PBMCs. The sequence came from a middle-aged man in good health and CMV-seropositive. The nucleotides read TGTGCCAGCAGCTCGAGACGGTTCAGCGGAGGGGTTGAAGCTTTCTTT. Its protein is CASSSRRFSGGVEAFF.